These 10 T cell receptor beta chains came from one sample sequenced in a study of technical replicates of blood from a few donors. The method was immunoSEQ multiplex PCR; TCRdb's version includes in-frame clones alone and lacks a portion of them. The sample lists approximately 70,000 clones; 95% to 97% were seen once. The sample consisted of T cells isolated from PBMCs. These receptors came from a human donor in good health.

This clone occurred once. The chain is built from TRBV29-1 and TRBJ2-1, with TRBD2 matching 12 bases. From germline, CDR1 is SQVTM and CDR2 ANQGSEA. The CDR3 loop spans 14 amino acids. V lost 3 bases, J lost 5 bases, and 2 bases stayed unmatched. The CDR3 protein is CSVERTSGNNEQFF. CDR3 DNA sequence: TGCAGCGTTGAGAGGACTAGCGGGAACAATGAGCAGTTCTTC.

This rearrangement joins TRBV28 to TRBJ1-2; D remains ambiguous. This CDR3 has 14 amino acids. Trimming took off 3 bases at V and 1 base at J, with 9 bases between the two ends. Germline-derived CDR1 and CDR2 are MDHEN and SYDVKM. Written as DNA, the CDR3 is TGTGCCAGCAGTTTTGGGAGGAATAACTATGGCTACACCTTC. This encodes CASSFGRNNYGYTF.

The V call is TRBV2, the J call TRBJ2-3; perhaps TRBD2 as D (5 bases). The germline V gene has CDR1 SNHLY and CDR2 FYNNEI. Trimming removed 4 bases from V and 0 bases from J, with 14 bases in between. The CDR3 sequence is 16 residues long. The CDR3 spells CASSVSADLSTDTQYF. CDR3 coding DNA: TGTGCCAGCAGTGTATCAGCGGACCTAAGCACAGATACGCAGTATTTT.

This chain uses TRBV4-1 with TRBJ2-3, with a tentative D call TRBD2 (5 bases). The CDR3 contains 16 residues. Deletions cut 1 base from V and 1 base from J, with 12 bases between. CDR1 MGHRA and CDR2 YSYEKL come from the germline V gene. CDR3 sequence reads: CASSQGTLVGTDTQYF. The CDR3 DNA sequence: TGCGCCAGCAGCCAAGGTACACTAGTTGGCACAGATACGCAGTATTTT.

The chain employs TRBV6-6 and TRBJ1-1; 10 bases agree with TRBD1. V lost 7 bases, J lost 3 bases, and 2 bases stayed unmatched. The CDR3 has 13 amino acids. Germline V gene sequence: CDR1 MNHNY, CDR2 SVGAGI (reference sequence). The CDR3 region has the DNA TGTGCCAGCAAAGGACAGGGGGACACTGAAGCTTTCTTT. This encodes CASKGQGDTEAFF.

The V and J genes are TRBV4-3 and TRBJ1-5; the D gene is possibly TRBD1 (5 bases). The germline V gene has CDR1 LGHNA and CDR2 YSLEER. The CDR3 is 14 residues long. Trimming stripped 4 bases from V and 5 bases from J, with 12 bases between. This CDR3 reads CASSLTEGDQPQHF. DNA for the CDR3: TGCGCCAGCAGCCTGACAGAAGGGGATCAGCCCCAGCATTTT.

The chain combines TRBV4-1 with TRBJ2-7; 8 positions agree with TRBD1. The CDR3 spans 14 residues. V lost 4 bases and J lost 6; bases outside the gene matches: 8. Germline-derived CDR1 and CDR2 are MGHRA and YSYEKL. The CDR3 region is CASSRDRNMFEQYF. The CDR3 nucleotides are TGCGCCAGCAGCCGGGACAGGAACATGTTCGAGCAGTACTTC.

The rearrangement links TRBV30 to TRBJ2-3; D perhaps matches TRBD2 (5 bases). CDR3 length equals 13 residues. Trimming cost V 4 bases and J 7 bases, with 15 bases left between them. CDR1 GTSNPN and CDR2 SVGIG come from the germline V gene (reference sequence). Written as DNA, the CDR3 is TGTGCCTGGACCCTACCTGAGCGGCATACGCAGTATTTT. This encodes CAWTLPERHTQYF. Combining the CDR3 with reference TRBV30 and TRBJ2-3 gives the whole variable domain SQTIHQWPATLVQPVGSPLSLECTVEGTSNPNLYWYRQAAGRGLQLLFYSVGIGQISSEVPQNLSASRPQDRQFILSSKKLLLSDSGFYLCAWTLPERHTQYFGPGTRLTVL.

The CDR3 nucleotides read TGTGCCAGCAGTGGGGCAGGGGGCGCCGCAGATACGCAGTATTTT. Residues: CASSGAGGAADTQYF. The chain has TRBV25-1 and TRBJ2-3; 8 bases match TRBD1. The CDR3 consists of 15 residues. CDR1 is MGHDK and CDR2 is SYGVNS in the germline V gene. V trimming: 4 bases; J trimming: 4 bases; junction bases outside the gene matches: 7.

The chain has TRBV30 and TRBJ1-2; D is undetermined. CDR3 length: 12 residues. The V end lost 0 bases, the J end lost 13 bases, and 15 bases lay between the germline ends. CDR1 and CDR2 (germline): GTSNPN, SVGIG (reference sequence). The CDR3 DNA is TGTGCCTGGAGTGTACAATGGGAGGAATCCACCTTC. It is translated as CAWSVQWEESTF.